These T cell receptor beta chains were read from a single sample in a study of T cell changes during pregnancy in multiple sclerosis. TCRdb's table, derived via immunoSEQ multiplex PCR, lists solely in-frame clones and lacks some. The repertoire has 35,000 to 55,000 clones, 89% of them found once; the top ten carry 0.95% to 1.5%. The sample here was CD4+ T cells from peripheral blood mononuclear cells, taken after pregnancy. The receptors stem from a female donor with multiple sclerosis, enrolled in a pregnancy study. CDR3s include the opening cysteine and the closing phenylalanine or tryptophan. A D gene is named only where the DNA matches it firmly. Only part of the rows carry a size: once, few, many, or a class if the clone is expanded.

D gene	V gene	J gene	clone size	CDR3 DNA	CDR3 protein
NA	TRBV7-9	TRBJ1-1	NA	TGTGCCAGCAGCTTAGAAGGGGACACTGAAGCTTTCTTT	CASSLEGDTEAFF
TRBD1	TRBV29-1	TRBJ2-3	NA	TGCAGCGTTGATGGGGACAGGGCCTCTAGCACAGATACGCAGTATTTT	CSVDGDRASSTDTQYF
NA	TRBV7-9	TRBJ1-2	NA	TGTGCCAGCAGTCGGGACATCTATGGCTACACCTTC	CASSRDIYGYTF
TRBD1	TRBV28	TRBJ1-5	NA	TGTGCCAGCAGTTTTGAGGACAGGGCTAATCAGCCCCAGCATTTT	CASSFEDRANQPQHF
NA	TRBV6-1	TRBJ1-5	NA	TGTGCCAGCAGTGAAAGAGAGATGCAGCCCCAGCATTTT	CASSEREMQPQHF
TRBD2	TRBV7-9	TRBJ2-1	NA	TGTGCCAGCAGCTTAGAGCGGGAGGGCCCGGTCTTC	CASSLEREGPVF
NA	TRBV6-5	TRBJ1-1	NA	TGTGCCAGCAGTTACTACGTCAGGGAGAACACTGAAGCTTTCTTT	CASSYYVRENTEAFF
TRBD1	TRBV5-1	TRBJ2-5	NA	TGCGCCAGCAGCGGTGATGGGACAGCCCAAGAGACCCAGTACTTC	CASSGDGTAQETQYF
TRBD1	TRBV28	TRBJ1-2	NA	TGTGCCAGCAGTGAGGGACAGGGGTCCTCAGGCTACACCTTC	CASSEGQGSSGYTF
TRBD1	TRBV28	TRBJ1-2	once	TGTGCCAGCGGAAAAGGAGGGACAGGACATGGCTACACCTTC	CASGKGGTGHGYTF